The 3 T cell receptor beta chains in this list originate from one sample, sequenced in a study of blood T cell repertoires in COVID-19. The assay was immunoSEQ multiplex PCR, and TCRdb's table has in-frame clones only and misses some. This sample has about 210,000 clones, with 88% found just once. Material for sequencing was peripheral blood. These receptors were obtained from a man aged 40-49 years with acute or convalescent COVID-19.

Regarding this clone: This same CDR3 is encoded by further DNA sequences in the sample. This chain links TRBV18 with TRBJ1-4; the D is unclear. V gave up 2 bases and J gave up 6 bases, with 7 bases separating them. Germline V gene lookup returns CDR1 KGHSH and CDR2 LQKENI. This CDR3 is 13 amino acids long. CDR3 sequence reads: CASSPGQDEKLFF. CDR3 nucleotide sequence: TGTGCCAGCTCACCAGGCCAGGATGAAAAACTGTTTTTT.

The J gene is TRBJ2-5, the V gene TRBV4-1; no definite D call. CDR1 is MGHRA, CDR2 YSYEKL, per germline. The V gene lost 1 base and the J gene lost 2 bases, with 11 bases spanning the gap. The CDR3 contains 15 residues. CDR3 region: CASSQASTFQETQYF. In DNA, the CDR3 is TGCGCCAGCAGCCAAGCGTCGACTTTTCAAGAGACCCAGTACTTC.

The chain combines TRBV7-8 with TRBJ1-1; D remains unclear. V lost 3 bases to trimming and J lost 0 bases, with 8 bases between them. CDR3 size: 14 residues. The germline V gene encodes CDR1 SGHVS and CDR2 FQNEAQ. The CDR3, as DNA: TGTGCCAGCAGCTTTGGGCCCTTGAACACTGAAGCTTTCTTT. Protein product: CASSFGPLNTEAFF. The full variable domain, completed using reference TRBV7-8 and TRBJ1-1, is GAGVSQSPRYKVAKRGQDVALRCDPISGHVSLFWYQQALGQGPEFLTYFQNEAQLDKSGLPSDRFFAERPEGSVSTLKIQRTQQEDSAVYLCASSFGPLNTEAFFGQGTRLTVV.